The following is a TCR beta chain sequence with its context. Its antigen is undetermined. A read error may produce the germline difference seen at one junction end. This specimen comes from a study of blood T cells in healthy people across ages. Findings of the study overall: With unsorted PBMCs, a conclusive comparison of naive versus antigen-experienced cells was not possible.

This CDR3 has 16 residues. Germline values: CDR1 SGHRS, CDR2 YFSETQ. Together with a sample-barcoded 5' primer, a J-beta primer mix was included in a second PCR lasting roughly 6 to 12 cycles. TCRdb used MiXCR to reprocess the 5' RACE reads, holding one entry per CDR3 protein. This sample has approximately 900,000 distinct CDR3 sequences; 25% to 30% occur once, and the top ten carry 10% to 13%. These same records also appear under a second study, on T cells of mothers and their children. According to that study: Sample barcodes and 2-4 random nucleotides came from the second PCR's M1S primer.

The sequence was obtained from a woman aged 35 to 49 in good health. The chain combines TRBV5-1 with TRBJ2-1; 8 nucleotides agree with TRBD1. The sequencing sample was made of blood. CDR3 loop: CAGSLLTGVVGNEQFF. The CDR3 coding sequence is TGCGCCGGCAGCCTATTGACAGGGGTCGTGGGCAATGAGCAGTTCTTC.